One sample yielded the 18 T cell receptor beta chains listed below, sequenced in a study of blood T cell repertoires in COVID-19. Generated by immunoSEQ multiplex PCR, the TCRdb table keeps only in-frame clones and is missing some. The table has about 160,000 clones, 65% to 85% seen once. Source material: PBMCs or T cells enriched from blood (not recorded which). The receptor set was obtained from a middle-aged man who had recovered from COVID-19.

The chain employs TRBV30 and TRBJ1-3; D gene uncertain. V was pared by 5 bases and J by 2 bases, with 7 bases between. CDR3 length: 12 residues. CDR1 and CDR2 from the germline V gene are GTSNPN and SVGIG (reference sequence). The CDR3 DNA is TGTGCCTGGGCAGACACTGGAAACACCATATATTTT. Translation gives CAWADTGNTIYF.

The chain combines TRBV5-5 with TRBJ2-1; TRBD1 aligns across 9 bases. CDR1 is SGHKS, CDR2 YYEKEE, per germline (reference sequence). With V trimmed by 3 bases and J by 8 bases, 3 bases remained unmatched. The CDR3 spans 13 residues. The CDR3 loop is CASSWRQGDEQFF. In DNA form, the CDR3 reads TGTGCCAGCAGCTGGAGACAGGGGGATGAGCAGTTCTTC.

This clone has just a few counts. This chain joins TRBV10-3 and TRBJ1-4; D remains ambiguous. This CDR3 contains 14 residues. The V end lost 6 bases, the J end lost 3 bases, and 11 bases lay between the germline ends. CDR1 and CDR2 from the germline V gene are ENHRY and SYGVKD. The CDR3 nucleotides are TGTGCCATCAGGGAGGCAGGATCTAATGAAAAACTGTTTTTT. Encoded protein: CAIREAGSNEKLFF.

The V call is TRBV29-1, the J call TRBJ2-1, with 8 bases matching TRBD1. The CDR3 extends over 13 amino acids. The germline gives CDR1 SQVTM, CDR2 ANQGSEA. Trimming at V came to 7 bases and at J to 2 bases, leaving 4 bases not matched to a gene. This CDR3 reads CSDRQGTYNEQFF. The CDR3 nucleotides read TGCAGCGATAGACAGGGGACCTACAATGAGCAGTTCTTC.

The chain has TRBV6-5 and TRBJ2-5; 8 bases are a match to TRBD1. V trimming: 2 bases; J trimming: 5 bases; junction bases outside the gene matches: 10. The CDR3 has 16 amino acids. Germline V gene data show CDR1 as MNHEY and CDR2 as SVGAGI. The CDR3: CASSYRTSGGSETQYF. The CDR3 DNA sequence: TGTGCCAGCAGTTACCGGACCTCAGGGGGCTCCGAGACCCAGTACTTC.

This rearrangement joins TRBV3-1 (or the pseudogene TRBV3-2) to TRBJ1-5, with D perhaps matching TRBD1 (6 bases). Germline CDR1 reads LGHDT; CDR2 reads YNNKEL (reference sequence). The CDR3 covers 15 residues. V lost 3 bases and J 6 bases, leaving 15 bases between the germline ends. The CDR3 region has the DNA TGTGCCAGCAGCCACGACCCGGACAGTTTTCAGCCCCAGCATTTT. It is translated as CASSHDPDSFQPQHF.

The rearrangement joins TRBV9 to TRBJ2-3; a weak D match, TRBD2 (8 bases). CDR3 length: 19 residues. From germline, CDR1 is SGDLS and CDR2 YYNGEE. Trimming left V 0 bases short and J 2 bases short, with 22 bases between. The CDR3: CASSVVGRVRDSHTDTQYF. In DNA form, the CDR3 reads TGTGCCAGCAGCGTAGTCGGGAGGGTCCGGGACAGTCACACAGATACGCAGTATTTT.

J is TRBJ2-4 and V is TRBV9; maybe TRBD2 (5 bases). Germline-derived CDR1 and CDR2 are SGDLS and YYNGEE. The CDR3 covers 14 residues. Trimming removed 0 bases at V and 8 bases at J, with 12 bases between. CDR3 amino acids: CASSVVGGWDIQYF. For the CDR3, the DNA is TGTGCCAGCAGCGTAGTGGGCGGGTGGGACATTCAGTACTTC.

The chain combines TRBV5-1 with TRBJ2-3, with 8 bases matching TRBD2. The CDR3 loop spans 16 amino acids. Germline V gene lookup returns CDR1 SGHRS and CDR2 YFSETQ. Trimming took 0 bases from V and 1 from J; bases not matched to a gene: 4. The CDR3 coding sequence is TGCGCCAGCAGCTTGGGGGCAGCGGGGGGCACAGATACGCAGTATTTT. It yields the protein CASSLGAAGGTDTQYF.

The sample holds one count of this clone. The J gene is TRBJ1-6, the V gene TRBV4-1; 7 bases line up with TRBD1. The CDR3 consists of 12 residues. The trim removed 5 bases at V and 14 bases at J, leaving 6 bases unmatched. CDR1 and CDR2 from the germline V gene are MGHRA and YSYEKL. CDR3 DNA sequence: TGCGCCAGCAGCGAGGGGGCAGGGACCCTCCACTTT. Its translation is CASSEGAGTLHF.

The genes are TRBV18 and TRBJ1-1, with D perhaps TRBD1 (5 bases). Germline loops: CDR1 KGHSH, CDR2 LQKENI. CDR3 length: 15 residues. The V end lost 0 bases, the J end lost 6 bases, and 14 bases lay between the germline ends. The CDR3 reads CASSPPGVSRSEAFF. The CDR3 DNA reads as TGTGCCAGCTCACCACCAGGGGTCTCGAGGTCTGAAGCTTTCTTT.

CDR3 amino acids: CASSSRDRDTQYF. For the CDR3, the DNA is TGTGCCAGCAGCTCCCGGGACAGAGATACGCAGTATTTT. V gene TRBV7-8 combines with J gene TRBJ2-3, with TRBD1 matching over 7 bases. This CDR3 has 13 residues. V was pared by 4 bases and J by 5 bases, with 3 bases of the junction left unmatched. Germline CDR1 reads SGHVS; CDR2 reads FQNEAQ.

The chain uses TRBV5-4 and TRBJ1-5; 7 positions agree with TRBD1. The V and J ends lost 4 bases and 3 bases, in that order; junction bases with no gene match: 4. Germline lookup yields CDR1 SGHNT and CDR2 YYREEE (reference sequence). This CDR3 region has 14 residues. The CDR3 loop is CASSQQGINQPQHF. The CDR3 coding sequence is TGTGCCAGCAGCCAACAGGGGATCAATCAGCCCCAGCATTTT.

The J gene is TRBJ2-5, the V gene TRBV5-8, with D hard to call. The V gene lost 4 bases and the J gene lost 2 bases, with 15 bases spanning the gap. CDR1 SGHTS and CDR2 YDEGEE come from the germline V gene. This CDR3 contains 15 residues. The CDR3 sequence is CASSPVLREQETQYF. CDR3 nucleotides: TGTGCCAGCAGCCCGGTTCTACGAGAACAAGAGACCCAGTACTTC.

The chain joins TRBV2 to TRBJ1-6, with D hard to call. The CDR3 length is 10 residues. Looked up from germline, CDR1 is SNHLY and CDR2 is FYNNEI. Trimming stripped 5 bases from V and 13 bases from J, with 6 bases between. The CDR3 DNA is TGTGCCAGCAGTTTATCGCCCCTCCACTTT. This gives the protein CASSLSPLHF.

The rearrangement joins TRBV13 to TRBJ1-4; maybe TRBD1 (6 bases). Per germline, CDR1 PRHDT and CDR2 FYEKMQ (reference sequence). CDR3 length equals 15 residues. The V end lost 2 bases, the J end lost 4 bases, and 11 bases lay between the germline ends. The CDR3 loop reads CASSLQQGINEKLFF. CDR3 coding DNA: TGTGCCAGCAGCTTACAACAGGGCATTAATGAAAAACTGTTTTTT.

V and J are TRBV7-3 and TRBJ2-3, with 9 positions matching TRBD2. The junction had 13 bases not matched to a gene; V was cut back by 3 bases and J by 0 bases. This CDR3 comprises 19 residues. Germline values: CDR1 SGHTA, CDR2 FQGTGA. CDR3 nucleotides: TGTGCCAGCAGCTTGCATGAGCGGGGGGCGGAATTTAGCACAGATACGCAGTATTTT. Amino acids: CASSLHERGAEFSTDTQYF.

The chain combines TRBV29-1 with TRBJ1-5, with 8 positions matching TRBD1. The germline V gene has CDR1 SQVTM and CDR2 ANQGSEA. The CDR3 extends over 13 amino acids. Trimming took 4 bases from V and 1 from J; bases not matched to a gene: 0. In DNA form, the CDR3 reads TGCAGCGTTGCAGGGGGCAGCAATCAGCCCCAGCATTTT. Its translation: CSVAGGSNQPQHF.